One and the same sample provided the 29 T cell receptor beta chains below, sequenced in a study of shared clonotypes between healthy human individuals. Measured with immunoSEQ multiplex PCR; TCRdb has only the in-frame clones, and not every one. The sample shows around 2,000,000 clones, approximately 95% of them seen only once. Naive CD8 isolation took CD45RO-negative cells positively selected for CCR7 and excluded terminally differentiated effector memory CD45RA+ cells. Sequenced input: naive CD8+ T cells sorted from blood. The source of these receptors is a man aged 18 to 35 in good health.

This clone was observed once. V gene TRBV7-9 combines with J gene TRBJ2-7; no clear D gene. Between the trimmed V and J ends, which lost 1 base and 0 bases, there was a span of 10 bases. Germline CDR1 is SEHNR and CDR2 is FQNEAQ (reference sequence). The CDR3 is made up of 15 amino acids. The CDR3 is CASSLVPTASYEQYF. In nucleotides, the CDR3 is TGTGCCAGCAGCTTAGTTCCGACGGCCTCCTACGAGCAGTACTTC.

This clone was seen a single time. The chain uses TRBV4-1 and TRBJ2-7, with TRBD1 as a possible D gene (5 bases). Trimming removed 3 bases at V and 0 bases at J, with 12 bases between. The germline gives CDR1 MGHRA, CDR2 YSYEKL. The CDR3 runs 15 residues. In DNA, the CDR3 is TGCGCCAGCAGCCAGACAGTTACCTCCTCCTACGAGCAGTACTTC. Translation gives CASSQTVTSSYEQYF.

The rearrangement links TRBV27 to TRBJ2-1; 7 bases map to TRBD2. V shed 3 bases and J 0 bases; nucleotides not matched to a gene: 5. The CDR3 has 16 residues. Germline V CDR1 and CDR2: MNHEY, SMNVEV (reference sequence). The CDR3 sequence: CASSFLAGSSYNEQFF. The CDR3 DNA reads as TGTGCCAGCAGTTTTTTAGCGGGTAGCTCCTACAATGAGCAGTTCTTC.

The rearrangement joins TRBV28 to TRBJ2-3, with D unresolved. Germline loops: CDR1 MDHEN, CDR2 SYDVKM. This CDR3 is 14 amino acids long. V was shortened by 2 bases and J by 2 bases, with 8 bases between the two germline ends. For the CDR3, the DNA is TGTGCCAGCAGTTTAGTGGCAGCCACAGATACGCAGTATTTT. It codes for CASSLVAATDTQYF.

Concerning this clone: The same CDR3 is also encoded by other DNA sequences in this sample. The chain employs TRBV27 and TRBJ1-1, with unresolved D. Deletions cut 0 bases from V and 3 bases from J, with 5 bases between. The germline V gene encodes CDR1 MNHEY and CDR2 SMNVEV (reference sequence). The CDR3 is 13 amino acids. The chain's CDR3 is CASSLSRDTEAFF. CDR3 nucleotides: TGTGCCAGCAGTTTATCACGGGACACTGAAGCTTTCTTT.

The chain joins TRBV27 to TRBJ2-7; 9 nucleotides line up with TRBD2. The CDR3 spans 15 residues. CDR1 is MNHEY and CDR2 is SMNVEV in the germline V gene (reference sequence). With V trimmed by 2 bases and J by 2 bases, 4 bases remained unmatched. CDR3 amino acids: CASSLTASGTYEQYF. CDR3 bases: TGTGCCAGCAGTTTAACGGCTAGCGGGACCTACGAGCAGTACTTC.

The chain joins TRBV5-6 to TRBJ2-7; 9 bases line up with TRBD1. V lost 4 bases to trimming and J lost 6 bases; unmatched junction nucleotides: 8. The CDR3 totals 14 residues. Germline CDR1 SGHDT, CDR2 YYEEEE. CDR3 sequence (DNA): TGTGCCAGCAGCCCAGGGACAGGGATTGTCGAGCAGTACTTC. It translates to CASSPGTGIVEQYF.

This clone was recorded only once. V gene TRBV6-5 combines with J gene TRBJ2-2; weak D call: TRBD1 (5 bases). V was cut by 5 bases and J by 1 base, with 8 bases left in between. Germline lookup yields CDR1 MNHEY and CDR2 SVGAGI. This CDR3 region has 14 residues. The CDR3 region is CASSQQGNTGELFF. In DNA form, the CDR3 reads TGTGCCAGCAGTCAGCAGGGGAACACCGGGGAGCTGTTTTTT.

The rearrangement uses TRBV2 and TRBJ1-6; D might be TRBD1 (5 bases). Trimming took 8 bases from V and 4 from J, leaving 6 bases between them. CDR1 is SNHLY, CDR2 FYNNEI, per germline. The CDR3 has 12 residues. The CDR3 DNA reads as TGTGCCAGCGAGGGGTATAATTCACCCCTCCACTTT. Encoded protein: CASEGYNSPLHF.

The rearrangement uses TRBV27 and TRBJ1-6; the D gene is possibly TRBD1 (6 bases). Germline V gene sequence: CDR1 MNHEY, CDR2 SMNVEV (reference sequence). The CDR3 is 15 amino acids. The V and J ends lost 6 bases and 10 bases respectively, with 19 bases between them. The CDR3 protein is CASSPGAGAQSPLHF. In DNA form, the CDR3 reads TGTGCCAGCAGCCCCGGAGCGGGGGCCCAATCACCCCTCCACTTT.

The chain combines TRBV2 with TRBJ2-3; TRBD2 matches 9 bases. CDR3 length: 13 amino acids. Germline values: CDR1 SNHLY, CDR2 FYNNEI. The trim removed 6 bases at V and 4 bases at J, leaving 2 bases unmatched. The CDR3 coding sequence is TGTGCCAGCAGAGCGGGAGGCCCAGATACGCAGTATTTT. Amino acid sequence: CASRAGGPDTQYF. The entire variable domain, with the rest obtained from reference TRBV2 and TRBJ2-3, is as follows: EPEVTQTPSHQVTQMGQEVILRCVPISNHLYFYWYRQILGQKVEFLVSFYNNEISEKSEIFDDQFSVERPDGSNFTLKIRSTKLEDSAMYFCASRAGGPDTQYFGPGTRLTVL.

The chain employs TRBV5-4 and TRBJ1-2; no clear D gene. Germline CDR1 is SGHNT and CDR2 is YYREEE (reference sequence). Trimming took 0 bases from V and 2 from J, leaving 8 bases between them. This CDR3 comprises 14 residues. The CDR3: CASSLGETNYGYTF. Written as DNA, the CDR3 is TGTGCCAGCAGCTTGGGTGAGACCAACTATGGCTACACCTTC.

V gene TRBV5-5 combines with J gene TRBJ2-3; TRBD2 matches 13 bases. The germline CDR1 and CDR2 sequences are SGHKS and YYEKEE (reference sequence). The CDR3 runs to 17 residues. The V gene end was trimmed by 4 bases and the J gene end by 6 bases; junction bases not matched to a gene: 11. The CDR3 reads CASSDLGTSGARDTQYF. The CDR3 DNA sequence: TGTGCCAGCAGCGACCTCGGGACTAGCGGGGCCCGGGATACGCAGTATTTT.

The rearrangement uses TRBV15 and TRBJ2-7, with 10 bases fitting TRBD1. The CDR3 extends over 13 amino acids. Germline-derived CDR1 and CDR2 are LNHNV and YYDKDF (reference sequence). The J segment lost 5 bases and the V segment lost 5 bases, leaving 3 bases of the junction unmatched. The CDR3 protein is CATSSGQGNEQYF. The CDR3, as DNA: TGTGCCACCAGCTCGGGACAGGGGAACGAGCAGTACTTC.

DNA for the CDR3: TGTGCCAGCAGCGTCTTGGGTAGCACCGGGGAGCTGTTTTTT. This encodes CASSVLGSTGELFF. The V and J genes are TRBV7-9 and TRBJ2-2; the D is unclear. The V gene lost 5 bases and the J gene lost 4 bases, with 11 bases spanning the gap. The V gene's germline CDR1 is SEHNR and CDR2 FQNEAQ (reference sequence). This CDR3 comprises 14 residues. Drawing the rest from reference TRBV7-9 and TRBJ2-2, the complete variable domain is DTGVSQNPRHKITKRGQNVTFRCDPISEHNRLYWYRQTLGQGPEFLTYFQNEAQLEKSRLLSDRFSAERPKGSFSTLEIQRTEQGDSAMYLCASSVLGSTGELFFGEGSRLTVL.

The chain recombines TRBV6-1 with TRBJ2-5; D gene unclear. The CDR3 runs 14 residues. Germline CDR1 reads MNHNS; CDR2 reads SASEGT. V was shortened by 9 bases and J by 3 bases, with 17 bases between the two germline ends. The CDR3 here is CASKDRWPEETQYF. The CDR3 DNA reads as TGTGCCAGTAAAGATAGATGGCCCGAAGAGACCCAGTACTTC.

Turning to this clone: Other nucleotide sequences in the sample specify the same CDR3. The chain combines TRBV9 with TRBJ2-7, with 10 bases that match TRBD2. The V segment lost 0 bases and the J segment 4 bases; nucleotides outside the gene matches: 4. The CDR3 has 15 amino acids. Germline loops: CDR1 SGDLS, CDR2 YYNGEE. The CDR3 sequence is CASSVGPSGGYEQYF. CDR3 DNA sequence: TGTGCCAGCAGCGTAGGCCCTAGCGGGGGTTACGAGCAGTACTTC.

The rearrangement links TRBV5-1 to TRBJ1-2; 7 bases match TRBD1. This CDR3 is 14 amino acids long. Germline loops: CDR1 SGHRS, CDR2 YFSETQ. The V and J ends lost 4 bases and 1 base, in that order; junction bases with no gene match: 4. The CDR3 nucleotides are TGCGCCAGCAGCCCAGGGACAGATAACTATGGCTACACCTTC. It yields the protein CASSPGTDNYGYTF.

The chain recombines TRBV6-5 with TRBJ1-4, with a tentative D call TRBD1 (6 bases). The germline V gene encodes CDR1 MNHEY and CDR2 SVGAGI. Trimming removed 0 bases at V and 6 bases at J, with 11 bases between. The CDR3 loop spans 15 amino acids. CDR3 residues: CASSYSGGGDEKLFF. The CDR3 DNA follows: TGTGCCAGCAGTTACTCTGGCGGGGGCGATGAAAAACTGTTTTTT.

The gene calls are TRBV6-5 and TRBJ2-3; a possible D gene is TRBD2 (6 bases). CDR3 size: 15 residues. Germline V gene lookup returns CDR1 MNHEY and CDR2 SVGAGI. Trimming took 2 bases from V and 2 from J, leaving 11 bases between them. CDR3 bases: TGTGCCAGCAGTTACGGGGCGGGGATCACAGATACGCAGTATTTT. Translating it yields CASSYGAGITDTQYF.

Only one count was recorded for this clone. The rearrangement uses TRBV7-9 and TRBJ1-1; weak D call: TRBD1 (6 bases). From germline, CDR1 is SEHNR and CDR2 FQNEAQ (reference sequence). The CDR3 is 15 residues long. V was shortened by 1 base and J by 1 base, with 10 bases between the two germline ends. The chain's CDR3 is CASSLVTGSNTEAFF. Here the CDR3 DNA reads TGTGCCAGCAGCTTAGTCACAGGGTCGAACACTGAAGCTTTCTTT.

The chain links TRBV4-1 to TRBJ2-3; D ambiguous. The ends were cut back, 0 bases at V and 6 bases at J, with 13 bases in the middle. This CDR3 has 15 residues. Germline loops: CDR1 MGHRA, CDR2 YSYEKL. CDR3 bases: TGCGCCAGCAGCCAAGATGGAACGGGCCGGGATACGCAGTATTTT. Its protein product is CASSQDGTGRDTQYF.

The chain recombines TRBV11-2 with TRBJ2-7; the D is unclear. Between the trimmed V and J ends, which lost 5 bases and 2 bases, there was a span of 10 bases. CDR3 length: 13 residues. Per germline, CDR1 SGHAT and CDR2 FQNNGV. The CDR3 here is CASSAVPAYEQYF. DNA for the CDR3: TGTGCCAGCAGCGCAGTCCCCGCCTACGAGCAGTACTTC.

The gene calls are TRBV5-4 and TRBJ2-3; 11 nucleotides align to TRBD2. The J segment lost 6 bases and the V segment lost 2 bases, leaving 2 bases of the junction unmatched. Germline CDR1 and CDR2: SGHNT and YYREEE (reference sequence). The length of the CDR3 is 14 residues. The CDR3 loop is CASSFSGGADTQYF. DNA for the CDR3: TGTGCCAGCAGCTTTAGCGGGGGGGCGGATACGCAGTATTTT. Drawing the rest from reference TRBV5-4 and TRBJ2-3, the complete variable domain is ETGVTQSPTHLIKTRGQQVTLRCSSQSGHNTVSWYQQALGQGPQFIFQYYREEENGRGNFPPRFSGLQFPNYSSELNVNALELDDSALYLCASSFSGGADTQYFGPGTRLTVL.

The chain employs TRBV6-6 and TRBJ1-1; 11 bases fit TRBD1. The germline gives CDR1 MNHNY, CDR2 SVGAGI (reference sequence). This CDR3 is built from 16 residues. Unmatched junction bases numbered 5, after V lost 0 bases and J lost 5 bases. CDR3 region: CASSYSPGQGETEAFF. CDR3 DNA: TGTGCCAGCAGTTACTCCCCGGGACAGGGGGAAACTGAAGCTTTCTTT.

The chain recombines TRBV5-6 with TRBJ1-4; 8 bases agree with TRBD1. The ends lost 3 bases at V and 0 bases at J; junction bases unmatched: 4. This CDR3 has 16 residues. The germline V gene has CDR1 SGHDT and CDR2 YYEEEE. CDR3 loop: CASSSGQGATNEKLFF. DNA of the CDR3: TGTGCCAGCAGCTCCGGACAGGGAGCAACTAATGAAAAACTGTTTTTT.

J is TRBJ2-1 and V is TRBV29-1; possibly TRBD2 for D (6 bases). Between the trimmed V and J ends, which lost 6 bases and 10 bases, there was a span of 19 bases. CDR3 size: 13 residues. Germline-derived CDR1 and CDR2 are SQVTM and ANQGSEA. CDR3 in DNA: TGCAGCGTGGGTGGGACTTCCATAGGGGAGCAGTTCTTC. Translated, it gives CSVGGTSIGEQFF.

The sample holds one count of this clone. CDR3 sequence: CASSRTLDEQYF. The CDR3 nucleotides read TGCGCCAGCAGTAGGACTCTCGACGAGCAGTACTTC. This rearrangement joins TRBV5-1 to TRBJ2-7, with D possibly matching TRBD2 (5 bases). Germline V gives CDR1 SGHRS, CDR2 YFSETQ. The V end was cut by 5 bases, the J end by 5 bases, with 11 bases between. The CDR3 totals 12 residues.

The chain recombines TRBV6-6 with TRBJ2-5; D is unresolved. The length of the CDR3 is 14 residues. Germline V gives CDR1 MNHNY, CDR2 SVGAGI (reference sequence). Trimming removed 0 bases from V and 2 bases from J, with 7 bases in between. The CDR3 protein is CASSYSLGQETQYF. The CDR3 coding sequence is TGTGCCAGCAGTTACTCTCTAGGTCAAGAGACCCAGTACTTC.